What follows are 11 T cell receptor beta chains derived from one specimen sequenced in a study of tumor and adjacent non-tumor tissue in lung cancer. RNA was extracted from bulk tissue without any cell sorting. More than 3 cm separated this lung sample from the edge of the tumor. A modified ARM-PCR protocol with three rounds of nested PCR amplified TCRbeta. TCRdb recomputed calls from the multiplex PCR reads with MiXCR, one row per CDR3 protein. The sample includes tens of thousands of distinct CDR3 sequences, 70% to 80% of them seen just once. Sequences were obtained from distant non-tumor lung tissue. The receptors here all came from a woman aged 55 to 70 with non-small cell lung cancer.

This chain uses TRBV11-2 with TRBJ2-2; D not resolved. The germline V gene encodes CDR1 SGHAT and CDR2 FQNNGV. The CDR3 loop spans 17 amino acids. The V end was cut by 5 bases, the J end by 0 bases, with 16 bases between. This CDR3 reads CASSIPGVTANTGELFF. The CDR3 nucleotides are TGTGCCAGCAGCATTCCCGGTGTGACTGCGAACACCGGGGAGCTGTTTTTT.

The chain is built from TRBV19 and TRBJ1-1; 10 nucleotides match TRBD1. J was trimmed by 6 bases and V by 3 bases; bases with no gene match: 4. The CDR3 covers 14 residues. Germline lookup yields CDR1 LNHDA and CDR2 SQIVND (reference sequence). The CDR3 region is CASSMIDRGPEAFF. CDR3 sequence (DNA): TGTGCCAGTAGTATGATTGACAGGGGGCCTGAAGCTTTCTTT.

Details on this clonotype: A junction boundary mismatches the germline segment, possibly from a read error. The V and J genes are TRBV20-1 and TRBJ2-1, with D perhaps matching TRBD2 (7 bases). CDR1 and CDR2 (germline): DFQATT, SNEGSKA (reference sequence). The CDR3 runs 16 residues. CDR3 protein: CSAREGQGGAYNQQFF. CDR3 sequence (DNA): TGCAGTGCTAGAGAGGGTCAAGGGGGGGCCTACAATCAGCAGTTCTTC.

About this clonotype: One junction end disagrees with the germline gene, perhaps due to a read error. The V call is TRBV20-1, the J call TRBJ1-5; D is uncertain. The germline CDR1 and CDR2 sequences are DFQATT and SNEGSKA (reference sequence). The CDR3 is 12 amino acids. This CDR3 reads CGVGRRNQPQHF. The CDR3 DNA reads as TGCGGTGTCGGGAGACGCAATCAACCCCAGCATTTT.

The rearrangement uses TRBV4-1 and TRBJ2-3; no clear D gene. The V and J ends lost 2 bases and 4 bases respectively, with 13 bases between them. This CDR3 has 15 amino acids. Per germline, CDR1 MGHRA and CDR2 YSYEKL. CDR3 sequence: CASSQRGFSADTQYF. The CDR3 nucleotides read TGCGCCAGCAGCCAAAGAGGATTCAGCGCAGATACGCAGTATTTT.

Comment on this clonotype: The junction differs from germline at one of its ends, possibly a read error. The chain joins TRBV4-2 to TRBJ1-1; D might be TRBD1 (6 bases). The germline CDR1 and CDR2 sequences are LGHNA and YNFKEQ. The CDR3 contains 15 residues. The CDR3 DNA is TGTGCCAGCAGCCAAGATGGGGGGCTTGGCAGTGAATCTTTCTTT. This encodes CASSQDGGLGSESFF.

Of note for this clonotype: Because it lacks the conserved phenylalanine or tryptophan at the end, this CDR3 is likely a read error. The rearrangement links TRBV12-3 or TRBV12-4 to TRBJ1-5; D remains unclear. The DNA end is more similar to TRBJ2-3, so the J call may be wrong. The CDR3 is 16 residues long. The CDR3 DNA reads as TGTGCCAGCAGTCCGAATCAGCGCGGCCCCAATCAGCCCCAGTATTAT. This codes for CASSPNQRGPNQPQYY.

This clonotype was observed many times. V usage is TRBV6-1 and J usage is TRBJ2-1; D might be TRBD2 (6 bases). V dropped 8 bases and J dropped 0 bases, with 14 bases sitting between them. Germline CDR1 reads MNHNS; CDR2 reads SASEGT. This CDR3 is built from 15 residues. CDR3 coding DNA: TGTGCCAGCCTCCCCGGGGAGGTCTCCTACAATGAGCAGTTCTTC. The encoded protein is CASLPGEVSYNEQFF.

The sample holds many counts of this clonotype. The rearrangement joins TRBV7-9 to TRBJ2-1, with D maybe TRBD2 (5 bases). The CDR3 has 15 amino acids. Trimming took off 4 bases at V and 0 bases at J, with 10 bases between the two ends. Germline V gene sequence: CDR1 SEHNR, CDR2 FQNEAQ (reference sequence). The CDR3 coding sequence is TGTGCCAGCAGCTCGGACTGGAGCTCCTACAATGAGCAGTTCTTC. Translating it yields CASSSDWSSYNEQFF.

The chain joins TRBV11-2 to TRBJ1-2, with 7 bases identical to TRBD1. CDR3 length: 15 amino acids. From germline, CDR1 is SGHAT and CDR2 FQNNGV. V lost 1 base to trimming and J lost 7 bases; unmatched junction nucleotides: 9. Here the CDR3 DNA reads TGTGCCAGCAGCTTAGTGCGGGACAGCCCGCGTGGCTACACCTTC. Translated, it gives CASSLVRDSPRGYTF.

This clonotype was seen repeatedly, ten times or more. This chain connects TRBV30 to TRBJ2-3, with 12 bases identical to TRBD2. Germline lookup yields CDR1 GTSNPN and CDR2 SVGIG (reference sequence). Losses at the gene ends were 5 bases for V and 7 bases for J; bases not matched to a gene: 4. The CDR3 is 13 amino acids. The CDR3 sequence is CAWSGLAGNTQYF. The CDR3 DNA is TGTGCCTGGTCAGGACTAGCGGGAAATACGCAGTATTTT.